This TCR beta chain originates from a study of shared clonotypes between healthy human individuals. Findings and caveats of the study: An anticipated effect of sequencing depth on clonotype sharing among donors was recognized.

With regard to this clone: Antigen: not known.

Splitting of each subset's genomic DNA was done evenly across several immunoSEQ plates. Sequencing was performed with immunoSEQ multiplex PCR; in TCRdb, only in-frame clones are kept and a portion is missing. The sample consists of about 1 million clones, 65% to 80% of them appearing once. Among the donors, all were Caucasian adults who lived in Nashville, Tennessee. CD45RA-negative memory and CD45RA+ naive subsets were split from the CD4+ cells. V was pared by 1 base and J by 6 bases, with 6 bases of the junction left unmatched. The CDR3 has 13 residues. Germline V lookup: CDR1 GTSNPN, CDR2 SVGIG (reference sequence).

Material: memory CD4+ T cells sorted from blood. Documented subset: CD45RA-negative fraction. The receptor was isolated from a man aged 18 to 35 in good health. J is TRBJ2-7 and V is TRBV30, with 7 positions matching TRBD2. The CDR3 nucleotides are TGTGCCTGGAGTGCAGAGCGGGACGGCGAGCAGTACTTC. It yields the protein CAWSAERDGEQYF.